This TCR beta chain comes out of a study of T cells in Graves' hyperthyroidism and ophthalmopathy. Points from the study as a whole: Blood held most thyroid clonotypes expanded above 0.001 frequency. Ophthalmopathy could be told apart from stable hyperthyroidism with a 13 V-J model.

With respect to this clonotype: The target antigen is unknown.

V shed 7 bases, J shed 0 bases, and the junction held 7 bases outside the gene matches. The CDR3 is 15 residues long. Germline CDR1 reads MNHNS; CDR2 reads SASEGT. There were TCR beta CDR3 regions amplified from RNA transcripts. First-round RT-PCR of the TCR CDR3 relied on the HTBI primer set. MiXCR, run by TCRdb on the multiplex PCR reads, gives a single entry per CDR3 protein. The sample shows nearly 600,000 distinct CDR3 sequences, approximately 15% of them seen only once. Exclusion followed for patients with uncontrolled infection, other autoimmune disease, pregnancy or lactation. The TCR originated in a woman aged 25 to 45 with Graves' hyperthyroidism that later progressed to Graves' ophthalmopathy. This chain uses TRBV6-1 with TRBJ2-3, with TRBD1 matching 7 bases. The material sequenced was blood. The CDR3, as DNA: TGTGCCAGCATGAGGGGGCGTGGGAGCACAGATACGCAGTATTTT. Protein product: CASMRGRGSTDTQYF.